This passage covers 2 T cell receptor beta chains from one sample sequenced in a study of cytomegalovirus exposure and HLA in healthy donors. This PCR relied on a set of 60 Vbeta primers and 13 Jbeta primers. Method: immunoSEQ multiplex PCR; TCRdb's copy keeps in-frame clones and lacks some. Among around 79,000 clones listed, around 70% were seen once. Sequenced input: PBMCs. The receptors originated from a woman aged 40 to 49 in good health and CMV-seropositive.

The V and J genes are TRBV6-4 and TRBJ2-3, with 8 bases aligning to TRBD1. V lost 3 bases and J lost 1; bases outside the gene matches: 0. CDR1 is MRHNA and CDR2 is SNTAGT in the germline V gene. The CDR3 extends over 14 amino acids. CDR3 bases: TGTGCCAGCAGTGAACAGGGGGGCACAGATACGCAGTATTTT. It specifies CASSEQGGTDTQYF.

The gene calls are TRBV27 and TRBJ1-1; TRBD1 is a possible D gene (5 bases). The V end lost 4 bases, the J end lost 0 bases, and 9 bases lay between the germline ends. Germline V CDR1 and CDR2: MNHEY, SMNVEV (reference sequence). The CDR3 is 14 residues long. The CDR3 nucleotides read TGTGCCAGCAGTTCAGGGTGGCTGAACACTGAAGCTTTCTTT. This gives the protein CASSSGWLNTEAFF.